This T cell receptor beta chain was obtained from a study of OX40 agonist ivuxolimab in advanced cancers. Study as a whole: Ivuxolimab doses were 0.01, 0.1, 0.3, 1.5, 3 or 10 mg/kg every 2 weeks.

TCRdb's copy holds only in-frame clones and misses some; the assay was immunoSEQ multiplex PCR. The data hold some 100,000 clones, with approximately 90% observed a single time. Germline assignment: CDR1 MDHEN and CDR2 SYDVKM. The length of the CDR3 is 18 residues. J gave up 4 bases and V 2 bases, and 10 bases lay outside the gene matches. This clonotype was obtained from an adult with an advanced solid tumor such as melanoma, head and neck, liver or kidney cancer. Sequencing was performed on CD4+ or CD8+ T cells sorted from blood, taken in a trial of the OX40 agonist ivuxolimab. The rearrangement uses TRBV28 and TRBJ1-4; 10 bases line up with TRBD1. CDR3 region: CASSLIAGTGEINEKLFF. The DNA of the CDR3 is TGTGCCAGCAGTTTAATCGCCGGGACAGGGGAGATTAATGAAAAACTGTTTTTT.